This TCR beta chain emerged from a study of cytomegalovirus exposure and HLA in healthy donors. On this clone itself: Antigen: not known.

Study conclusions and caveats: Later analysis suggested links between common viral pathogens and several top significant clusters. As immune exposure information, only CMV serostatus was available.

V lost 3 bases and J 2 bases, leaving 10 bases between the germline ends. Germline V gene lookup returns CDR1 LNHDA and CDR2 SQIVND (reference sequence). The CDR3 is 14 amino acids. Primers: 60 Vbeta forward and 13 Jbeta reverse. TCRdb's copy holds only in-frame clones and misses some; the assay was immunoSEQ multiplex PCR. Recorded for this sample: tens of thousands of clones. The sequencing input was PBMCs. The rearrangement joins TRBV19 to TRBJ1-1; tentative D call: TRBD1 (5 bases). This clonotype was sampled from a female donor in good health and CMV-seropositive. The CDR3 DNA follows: TGTGCCAGTAGTATCCCAGGGACTAACACTGAAGCTTTCTTT. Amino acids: CASSIPGTNTEAFF.